This paragraph covers one T cell receptor (beta chain) sequence. Its target is not known. Trimming left V 4 bases short and J 0 bases short, with 10 bases between. The germline V gene encodes CDR1 MGHRA and CDR2 YSYEKL. This CDR3 contains 15 residues. The source of the sample is a study of OX40 agonist ivuxolimab in advanced cancers. Study findings and constraints: Among some nonresponders, normalized T-cell clonal expansion was also low.

Profiled with immunoSEQ multiplex PCR; TCRdb holds only in-frame clones, not every one. The data show about 50,000 clones, around four fifths seen once. Sequencing used CD4+ or CD8+ T cells sorted from blood, obtained in a trial of the OX40 agonist ivuxolimab. This TCR was sampled from an adult with an advanced solid tumor such as melanoma, head and neck, liver or kidney cancer. The chain links TRBV4-1 to TRBJ2-1; TRBD1 is a possible D gene (6 bases). The CDR3 region is CASSPTGSSYNEQFF. CDR3 in DNA: TGCGCCAGCAGCCCCACAGGGAGCTCCTACAATGAGCAGTTCTTC.